A single T cell receptor (beta chain) is shown here with its context. The antigen remains unidentified. These data belong to a study of OX40 agonist ivuxolimab in advanced cancers. Study-wide results and caveats: Among T cells, CD8+ cells averaged more expanded clones than CD4+ cells.

Some clones are missing from TCRdb's copy, which holds only in-frame ones; the method was immunoSEQ multiplex PCR. The data contain more than 7,500 clones, 65% to 80% of them seen just once; the ten biggest clones take up approximately 25%. The V end lost 3 bases, the J end lost 1 base, and 12 bases lay between the germline ends. The CDR3 runs 15 residues. Germline V CDR1 and CDR2: MDHEN, SYDVKM. The clonotype originates from an adult with an advanced solid tumor such as melanoma, head and neck, liver or kidney cancer. This sample comprised CD4+ or CD8+ T cells sorted from blood, obtained in a trial of the OX40 agonist ivuxolimab. The chain links TRBV28 to TRBJ2-5, with a weak D call TRBD2 (6 bases). The CDR3, as DNA: TGTGCCAGCAGTTTCCTTAGGGAGGCCCAAGAGACCCAGTACTTC. Translation gives CASSFLREAQETQYF.